The 21 T cell receptor beta chains presented below share a single source sample, sequenced in a study of blood T cell repertoires in COVID-19. Here immunoSEQ multiplex PCR was the method, and the copy in TCRdb shows in-frame clones only, minus some. The data show approximately 170,000 clones, about 81% seen once. The material sequenced was peripheral blood. These receptors all come from a human donor in a cohort sampled during active COVID-19.

The rearrangement joins TRBV7-9 to TRBJ2-1, with TRBD2 matching 14 bases. Germline V CDR1 and CDR2: SEHNR, FQNEAQ (reference sequence). J gave up 9 bases and V 6 bases, and 7 bases lay outside the gene matches. This CDR3 has 15 amino acids. The CDR3 here is CASRVTSGGAPEQFF. The CDR3 DNA sequence: TGTGCCAGCAGGGTGACTAGCGGGGGGGCCCCTGAGCAGTTCTTC.

V is TRBV12-5 and J is TRBJ2-7; 7 bases agree with TRBD1. The V and J ends lost 6 bases and 7 bases, in that order; junction bases with no gene match: 6. Looked up from germline, CDR1 is LGHNT and CDR2 is FRNRAP. The CDR3 loop spans 12 amino acids. This CDR3 reads CASGGDSGEQYF. CDR3 DNA sequence: TGTGCTAGTGGGGGGGACAGTGGAGAGCAGTACTTC. The variable domain in full, with the rest retrieved from reference TRBV12-5 and TRBJ2-7, is DARVTQTPRHKVTEMGQEVTMRCQPILGHNTVFWYRQTMMQGLELLAYFRNRAPLDDSGMPKDRFSAEMPDATLATLKIQPSEPRDSAVYFCASGGDSGEQYFGPGTRLTVT.

The rearrangement joins TRBV19 to TRBJ1-4; tentative D call: TRBD1 (5 bases). CDR3 length equals 15 residues. Trimming left V 3 bases short and J 8 bases short, with 16 bases between. Germline V lookup: CDR1 LNHDA, CDR2 SQIVND (reference sequence). CDR3 region: CASSMIGRGREKLFF. In DNA, the CDR3 is TGTGCCAGTAGTATGATCGGGAGGGGTAGAGAAAAACTGTTTTTT.

The chain couples TRBV3-1 (or the pseudogene TRBV3-2) to TRBJ1-5; D is undetermined. The CDR3 is made up of 16 amino acids. Between the trimmed V and J ends, which lost 1 base and 3 bases, there was a span of 13 bases. The germline gives CDR1 LGHDT, CDR2 YNNKEL (reference sequence). The CDR3 DNA is TGTGCCAGCAGCCAAGTTGAGACGGACTCCAATCAGCCCCAGCATTTT. Translating it yields CASSQVETDSNQPQHF.

The genes are TRBV28 and TRBJ1-5; D is perhaps TRBD1 (6 bases). The CDR3 sequence is 16 residues long. Looked up from germline, CDR1 is MDHEN and CDR2 is SYDVKM. The V gene lost 6 bases and the J gene lost 1 base, with 16 bases spanning the gap. Here the CDR3 reads CASRPTGSGSNQPQHF. The DNA for the CDR3 is TGTGCCAGCAGACCCACAGGGTCGGGGAGCAATCAGCCCCAGCATTTT. Based on the CDR3 plus reference TRBV28 and TRBJ1-5, the full variable domain is DVKVTQSSRYLVKRTGEKVFLECVQDMDHENMFWYRQDPGLGLRLIYFSYDVKMKEKGDIPEGYSVSREKKERFSLILESASTNQTSMYLCASRPTGSGSNQPQHFGDGTRLSIL.

The V call is TRBV5-4, the J call TRBJ2-1; TRBD2 matches at 12 bases. There are 18 residues in the CDR3. Germline assignment: CDR1 SGHNT and CDR2 YYREEE (reference sequence). With V trimmed by 3 bases and J by 0 bases, 7 bases remained unmatched. CDR3 loop: CASSSGLAGGSSYNEQFF. CDR3 DNA sequence: TGTGCCAGCAGCTCGGGACTAGCGGGCGGTAGCTCCTACAATGAGCAGTTCTTC.

V gene TRBV6-5 combines with J gene TRBJ2-3; a possible D gene is TRBD1 (5 bases). The CDR3 totals 15 residues. CDR1 MNHEY and CDR2 SVGAGI come from the germline V gene. Between the trimmed V and J ends, which lost 0 bases and 0 bases, there was a span of 7 bases. This CDR3 is CASSYSRGSTDTQYF. The CDR3 nucleotides are TGTGCCAGCAGTTACTCAAGGGGAAGCACAGATACGCAGTATTTT.

This clone came up once. The chain links TRBV30 to TRBJ1-1; D is perhaps TRBD1 (6 bases). The germline gives CDR1 GTSNPN, CDR2 SVGIG (reference sequence). Trimming pared 4 bases from V and 0 bases from J, leaving 12 bases between. The CDR3 is made up of 14 amino acids. CDR3 sequence reads: CAWIWDTLNTEAFF. DNA for the CDR3: TGTGCCTGGATCTGGGACACCTTGAACACTGAAGCTTTCTTT. The full variable domain, in which reference TRBV30 and TRBJ1-1 provide the parts outside the CDR3, is SQTIHQWPATLVQPVGSPLSLECTVEGTSNPNLYWYRQAAGRGLQLLFYSVGIGQISSEVPQNLSASRPQDRQFILSSKKLLLSDSGFYLCAWIWDTLNTEAFFGQGTRLTVV.

This clone came up once. V gene TRBV6-5 combines with J gene TRBJ2-5; 10 bases agree with TRBD1. Germline lookup yields CDR1 MNHEY and CDR2 SVGAGI. Trimming removed 0 bases from V and 4 bases from J; junction bases left unmatched: 2. The CDR3 has 15 amino acids. The CDR3 nucleotides are TGTGCCAGCAGTTACTCGACAGGGGGCGCAGAGACCCAGTACTTC. Translated: CASSYSTGGAETQYF.

This sequence joins TRBV7-6 and TRBJ2-7; 10 bases are a match to TRBD2. Germline CDR1 SGHVS, CDR2 FNYEAQ. CDR3 length equals 15 residues. V trimming: 5 bases; J trimming: 5 bases; junction bases outside the gene matches: 9. The CDR3 spells CASSRGGLAVHEQYF. The DNA of the CDR3 is TGTGCCAGCAGCCGAGGCGGACTAGCGGTCCACGAGCAGTACTTC.

The V gene is TRBV5-4, the J gene TRBJ2-3, with 7 bases matching TRBD1. The CDR3 covers 15 residues. From germline, CDR1 is SGHNT and CDR2 YYREEE (reference sequence). The ends lost 5 bases at V and 0 bases at J; junction bases unmatched: 6. The CDR3 loop is CASRRDSSSTDTQYF. The CDR3 coding sequence is TGTGCCAGCAGACGGGACAGCTCTAGCACAGATACGCAGTATTTT.

This chain links TRBV6-5 with TRBJ2-7; 10 bases agree with TRBD2. After removal of 0 bases from V and 0 bases from J, the junction contained 2 bases not matched to a gene. CDR3 size: 16 residues. CDR1 and CDR2 from the germline V gene are MNHEY and SVGAGI. In DNA, the CDR3 is TGTGCCAGCAGTTACTCGGCTAGCGGGAGCTCCTACGAGCAGTACTTC. Translating gives CASSYSASGSSYEQYF.

The chain couples TRBV7-2 to TRBJ1-1, with a tentative D call TRBD1 (5 bases). Germline values: CDR1 SGHTA, CDR2 FQGNSA. The CDR3 totals 16 residues. Trimming cost V 4 bases and J 10 bases, with 25 bases left between them. The DNA for the CDR3 is TGTGCCAGCAGCTCTTCAGGGTCACTGAAGAAGGTCGGAGCTTTCTTT. Translation: CASSSSGSLKKVGAFF. The full variable domain, rest sourced from reference TRBV7-2 and TRBJ1-1, is GAGVSQSPSNKVTEKGKDVELRCDPISGHTALYWYRQSLGQGLEFLIYFQGNSAPDKSGLPSDRFSAERTGGSVSTLTIQRTQQEDSAVYLCASSSSGSLKKVGAFFGQGTRLTVV.

This sequence joins TRBV6-4 and TRBJ2-3, with 10 bases matching TRBD2. The CDR3 has 14 residues. Per germline, CDR1 MRHNA and CDR2 SNTAGT. After removal of 4 bases from V and 6 bases from J, the junction contained 4 bases not matched to a gene. CDR3 region: CASSGAGGPDTQYF. Here the CDR3 DNA reads TGTGCCAGCAGTGGAGCGGGGGGGCCTGATACGCAGTATTTT.

This clone came up once. V gene TRBV12-5 combines with J gene TRBJ2-3, with D hard to call. Germline CDR1 and CDR2: LGHNT and FRNRAP. V was trimmed by 10 bases and J by 4 bases, leaving 12 bases between them. CDR3 length: 12 amino acids. The chain's CDR3 is CATSREPDTQYF. In DNA, the CDR3 is TGTGCTACTTCCCGCGAGCCAGATACGCAGTATTTT.

This chain uses TRBV28 with TRBJ1-5; 8 bases fit TRBD1. This CDR3 contains 14 residues. The germline CDR1 and CDR2 sequences are MDHEN and SYDVKM. V shed 3 bases and J 7 bases; nucleotides not matched to a gene: 5. This chain's CDR3 is CASSFRTGTQPQHF. DNA for the CDR3: TGTGCCAGCAGTTTTCGGACAGGGACCCAGCCCCAGCATTTT.

V usage is TRBV5-1 and J usage is TRBJ2-1, with TRBD2 matching over 13 bases. CDR1 and CDR2 (germline): SGHRS, YFSETQ. V shed 4 bases and J 10 bases; nucleotides not matched to a gene: 8. The CDR3 totals 15 residues. CDR3 nucleotide sequence: TGCGCCAGCAGCCCAGGACTAGCGGGAGAGGAAGAGCAGTTCTTC. Protein: CASSPGLAGEEEQFF. Filled out from reference TRBV5-1 and TRBJ2-1, the complete variable domain reads KAGVTQTPRYLIKTRGQQVTLSCSPISGHRSVSWYQQTPGQGLQFLFEYFSETQRNKGNFPGRFSGRQFSNSRSEMNVSTLELGDSALYLCASSPGLAGEEEQFFGPGTRLTVL.

This chain uses TRBV7-2 with TRBJ1-2; D perhaps matches TRBD1 (6 bases). V lost 5 bases, J lost 8 bases, and 24 bases lay in between. The germline CDR1 and CDR2 sequences are SGHTA and FQGNSA. This CDR3 is built from 16 residues. CDR3 amino acids: CASSARQVGAGEGYTF. CDR3 DNA sequence: TGTGCCAGCAGCGCCCGACAGGTCGGGGCCGGGGAAGGCTACACCTTC.

This rearrangement joins TRBV27 to TRBJ2-2; TRBD2 matches at 13 bases. Trimming cost V 4 bases and J 5 bases; bases outside gene matches: 13. Looked up from germline, CDR1 is MNHEY and CDR2 is SMNVEV (reference sequence). The CDR3 runs 19 residues. This CDR3 reads CASSSLWGGLAGATGELFF. The CDR3 DNA reads TGTGCCAGCAGTTCCCTATGGGGTGGACTAGCGGGAGCGACCGGGGAGCTGTTTTTT.

This clone is a singleton in its sample. The chain carries TRBV5-5 and TRBJ1-2, with TRBD1 matching 7 bases. Germline loops: CDR1 SGHKS, CDR2 YYEKEE (reference sequence). V lost 2 bases to trimming and J lost 4 bases; unmatched junction nucleotides: 2. CDR3 length: 13 amino acids. This CDR3 reads CASSFAGGYGYTF. Here the CDR3 DNA reads TGTGCCAGCAGCTTCGCAGGGGGCTATGGCTACACCTTC.

The chain links TRBV5-6 to TRBJ2-5; tentative D call: TRBD2 (7 bases). Germline V lookup: CDR1 SGHDT, CDR2 YYEEEE. The CDR3 totals 16 residues. V lost 1 base and J lost 4, with 17 bases in between. The CDR3 DNA reads as TGTGCCAGCAGCTTGTATGGGGGGGGGCCGGGAGAGACCCAGTACTTC. Its protein is CASSLYGGGPGETQYF.